Following are 14 T cell receptor beta chains from one sample sequenced in a study of cytomegalovirus exposure and HLA in healthy donors (TCRdb year 2017). Library generation was performed with the immunoSEQ multiplex PCR assay. TCRdb's version of the immuneACCESS table is confined to in-frame rearrangements and falls short of the full clone set. An unresolved V gene accounts for under half of the shortfall where checked; the remainder is of unknown origin. Present in this sample are 280,000 or so clones, 70% to 90% of which were seen just once. The ten biggest clones cover around 0.9% of the sample. The specimen was PBMCs. Receptors originate from a woman aged 18-29 years in good health and CMV-seronegative.

This chain joins TRBV30 and TRBJ1-4; maybe TRBD1 (5 bases). The CDR3 loop spans 13 amino acids. Germline CDR1 and CDR2: GTSNPN and SVGIG (reference sequence). The V and J ends lost 3 bases and 6 bases respectively, with 11 bases between them. CDR3 sequence: CAWRGGADEKLFF. DNA for the CDR3: TGTGCCTGGAGGGGAGGGGCGGATGAAAAACTGTTTTTT.

Only a few counts were recorded for this clone. The rearrangement uses TRBV2 and TRBJ1-6, with a weak D call TRBD1 (5 bases). This CDR3 has 16 residues. V was cut by 6 bases and J by 5 bases, with 17 bases left in between. Germline V gene sequence: CDR1 SNHLY, CDR2 FYNNEI. The CDR3 bases are TGTGCCAGCAGGAGGGACTGGACCGGACATAATTCACCCCTCCACTTT. This translates into CASRRDWTGHNSPLHF.

The chain links TRBV6-5 to TRBJ2-7; D remains ambiguous. Per the germline V gene, CDR1 is MNHEY and CDR2 is SVGAGI. The length of the CDR3 is 15 residues. Trimming shortened V by 0 bases and J by 3 bases, and 12 bases separated the two germline ends. The CDR3 reads CASSYSELGSYEQYF. In nucleotides, the CDR3 is TGTGCCAGCAGTTACTCGGAGTTGGGTAGCTACGAGCAGTACTTC.

The chain carries TRBV5-4 and TRBJ1-2; 7 nucleotides line up with TRBD1. J lost 4 bases, V lost 5 bases, and 8 bases had no gene match. The CDR3 length is 14 residues. Germline V gene lookup returns CDR1 SGHNT and CDR2 YYREEE (reference sequence). CDR3 protein: CASSWDRERYGYTF. The CDR3 DNA follows: TGTGCCAGCAGTTGGGACAGAGAACGCTATGGCTACACCTTC. Full variable domain (outside the CDR3, taken from reference TRBV5-4 and TRBJ1-2): ETGVTQSPTHLIKTRGQQVTLRCSSQSGHNTVSWYQQALGQGPQFIFQYYREEENGRGNFPPRFSGLQFPNYSSELNVNALELDDSALYLCASSWDRERYGYTFGSGTRLTVV.

This chain links TRBV28 with TRBJ2-7; 7 bases map to TRBD2. From germline, CDR1 is MDHEN and CDR2 SYDVKM. After removal of 5 bases from V and 2 bases from J, the junction contained 3 bases not matched to a gene. The CDR3 has 13 amino acids. The CDR3: CASSPSGPYEQYF. DNA of the CDR3: TGTGCCAGCAGTCCTAGCGGCCCCTACGAGCAGTACTTC.

V and J are TRBV14 and TRBJ2-3, with 7 positions matching TRBD2. The CDR3 is 16 amino acids. With V trimmed by 2 bases and J by 0 bases, 5 bases remained unmatched. Germline CDR1 SGHDN, CDR2 FVKESK. The CDR3 region is CASSQNTSVSTDTQYF. DNA for the CDR3: TGTGCCAGCAGCCAAAACACTAGCGTGAGCACAGATACGCAGTATTTT.

The table lists this clone with a few counts. The chain uses TRBV28 and TRBJ1-5, with TRBD1 matching 8 bases. The CDR3 extends over 12 amino acids. V lost 8 bases, J lost 7 bases, and 4 bases stayed unmatched. Germline V CDR1 and CDR2: MDHEN, SYDVKM. The CDR3 sequence: CASVGDRQPQHF. The CDR3 nucleotides read TGTGCCAGCGTGGGGGACAGGCAGCCCCAGCATTTT.

This chain uses TRBV9 with TRBJ2-1; a weak D match, TRBD1 (5 bases). The germline CDR1 and CDR2 sequences are SGDLS and YYNGEE. With 0 bases removed from V and 5 bases from J, the gap between germline ends came to 15 bases. The CDR3 contains 16 residues. CDR3 loop: CASSVGPGSYNNEQFF. CDR3 DNA: TGTGCCAGCAGCGTAGGTCCAGGGTCCTATAACAATGAGCAGTTCTTC.

This clone appeared once. The chain combines TRBV2 with TRBJ1-2; 7 bases map to TRBD1. The length of the CDR3 is 14 residues. The junction had 5 bases not matched to a gene; V was cut back by 7 bases and J by 0 bases. Germline V gene sequence: CDR1 SNHLY, CDR2 FYNNEI. The CDR3 nucleotides read TGTGCCAGCAACACTGGGACAGCTAACTATGGCTACACCTTC. It is translated as CASNTGTANYGYTF.

CDR3 in amino acids: CASRSRDSSYNEQFF. The CDR3 DNA follows: TGTGCCAGCAGGTCTCGGGACTCCTCCTACAATGAGCAGTTCTTC. The V gene is TRBV28, the J gene TRBJ2-1; the D gene is possibly TRBD2 (6 bases). Germline V gene data show CDR1 as MDHEN and CDR2 as SYDVKM. The germline V and J ends were trimmed by 6 bases and 0 bases, with 12 bases remaining between them. The CDR3 contains 15 residues.

The chain uses TRBV5-1 and TRBJ2-1; no reliable D call. Germline-derived CDR1 and CDR2 are SGHRS and YFSETQ. The CDR3 is 16 residues long. V gave up 2 bases and J gave up 4 bases, with 16 bases separating them. The CDR3 DNA is TGCGCCAGCAGCTTAGGAGTCTACCACACTTACAATGAGCAGTTCTTC. Translation: CASSLGVYHTYNEQFF. Drawing the rest from reference TRBV5-1 and TRBJ2-1, the complete variable domain is KAGVTQTPRYLIKTRGQQVTLSCSPISGHRSVSWYQQTPGQGLQFLFEYFSETQRNKGNFPGRFSGRQFSNSRSEMNVSTLELGDSALYLCASSLGVYHTYNEQFFGPGTRLTVL.

J is TRBJ1-2 and V is TRBV5-4; D perhaps matches TRBD1 (6 bases). The germline V gene has CDR1 SGHNT and CDR2 YYREEE (reference sequence). There are 16 residues in the CDR3. V was trimmed by 2 bases and J by 4 bases, leaving 18 bases between them. CDR3 loop: CASSFIQGDRGYGYTF. Written as DNA, the CDR3 is TGTGCCAGCAGCTTTATACAGGGAGACCGTGGCTATGGCTACACCTTC.

The table lists this clone with a count of one. The CDR3 DNA is TGTGCCAGCAGGGGGCAGGGTCAGGATGAGCAGTTCTTC. Translated, it gives CASRGQGQDEQFF. J is TRBJ2-1 and V is TRBV7-6, with D possibly being TRBD1 (5 bases). The germline V gene has CDR1 SGHVS and CDR2 FNYEAQ. There are 13 residues in the CDR3. Trimming pared 6 bases from V and 8 bases from J, leaving 14 bases between.

In DNA, the CDR3 is TGTGCCACCAGCAATAACGCCCGGACACTCACCGGGGAGCTGTTTTTT. Residues: CATSNNARTLTGELFF. The chain couples TRBV15 to TRBJ2-2; perhaps TRBD1 as D (5 bases). The CDR3 extends over 16 amino acids. Germline V CDR1 and CDR2: LNHNV, YYDKDF (reference sequence). V lost 4 bases and J 4 bases, leaving 16 bases between the germline ends. Full variable domain (missing parts from reference TRBV15 and TRBJ2-2): DAMVIQNPRYQVTQFGKPVTLSCSQTLNHNVMYWYQQKSSQAPKLLFHYYDKDFNNEADTPDNFQSRRPNTSFCFLDIRSPGLGDTAMYLCATSNNARTLTGELFFGEGSRLTVL.